The T cell receptor (beta chain) under discussion was sequenced for a study of CD4 T cells in relation to SARS-CoV-2 and coronaviruses. Study context: ViraFEST: approximately ten-day antigen culture of PBMCs, then TCR beta CDR3 sequencing.

Cryopreserved PBMCs were CD4-enriched, then split into naive and memory cells. For about nine days, approximately 10^5 sorted CD4+ cells grew with T cell-depleted PBMCs and CEF. In regard to this clone: Its antigen is unidentified.

J lost 1 base, V lost 7 bases, and 6 bases had no gene match. Looked up from germline, CDR1 is MNHNY and CDR2 is SVGAGI (reference sequence). The CDR3 spans 14 residues. Clones were read by immunoSEQ multiplex PCR, and TCRdb kept only the in-frame ones, dropping some. This sample has some 40,000 clones, with roughly four fifths found just once. The clonotype originates from an adult with COVID-19. The chain combines TRBV6-6 with TRBJ2-7; 8 bases are shared with TRBD1. Specimen: naive CD4+ T cells from PBMCs, cultured in vitro. Sample subset: naive CD4+ T cells isolated by negative enrichment. The CDR3 protein is CASTTGQVSYEQYF. The CDR3 DNA is TGTGCCAGCACCACGGGACAGGTGTCCTACGAGCAGTACTTC.